This T cell receptor (beta chain) is drawn from a study of T cell repertoires in cytomegalovirus infection. Germline values: CDR1 MNHEY, CDR2 SVGEGT. The length of the CDR3 is 17 residues. V was cut by 2 bases and J by 1 base, with 15 bases left in between. TCRdb called the reads again in MiXCR, with one record for every CDR3 protein. This table has around 530,000 distinct CDR3 sequences, more than 25% appearing once. This clonotype was obtained from a human donor in good health (CMV status not recorded). Some clones in this sample may be carry-over from other donors' samples. The sequencing input was PBMCs. The rearrangement links TRBV6-2 or TRBV6-3 to TRBJ1-5, with TRBD1 as a possible D gene (6 bases). CDR3 protein: CASSYGRGARSNQPQHF. CDR3 in DNA: TGTGCCAGCAGTTACGGTCGGGGGGCACGGAGCAATCAGCCCCAGCATTTT.